The rows below give T cell receptor beta chains drawn from one sample of a study of CD8 T cells in ankylosing spondylitis. TCRdb independently ran MiXCR on the 5' RACE reads; one entry per CDR3 protein. This sample yields 250,000 to 350,000 distinct CDR3 sequences, of which 20% are seen a single time; roughly 7.4% belongs to the top ten. Sequenced material: blood, either unsorted or a sorted T cell fraction (not recorded which). These receptors came from a male donor with ankylosing spondylitis or in good health (not recorded which). Each CDR3 is given with its conserved first and last residue. D genes are given only for firm matches. Expanded clones get a size class; other rows say once, few or many, or leave the size out.

v_gene	abundance	j_gene	d_gene	CDR3aa	CDR3nt
TRBV28	NA	TRBJ1-1	NA	CAGSLGQTEAFF	TGTGCCGGCAGTTTGGGCCAGACTGAAGCTTTCTTT
TRBV27	NA	TRBJ1-5	NA	CASRQTLGEPQHF	TGTGCCAGCAGACAGACATTGGGGGAGCCCCAGCATTTT
TRBV6-6	few	TRBJ1-5	NA	CASGTMDQPQHF	TGTGCCAGCGGGACGATGGATCAGCCCCAGCATTTT
TRBV7-2	NA	TRBJ2-1	NA	CASSLAGATYNEQFF	TGTGCCAGCAGCTTAGCGGGGGCTACCTACAATGAGCAGTTCTTC
TRBV12-5	few	TRBJ1-2	NA	CASGLGGVPSYGYTF	TGTGCTAGTGGTTTGGGAGGGGTGCCTTCCTATGGCTACACCTTC
TRBV5-1	many	TRBJ2-1	TRBD2	CASSSTSGTKFF	TGCGCCAGCAGCTCGACTAGCGGGACAAAGTTCTTC
TRBV29-1	few	TRBJ2-2	TRBD1	CSVRDRGLTGELFF	TGCAGCGTCCGAGACAGGGGGCTAACCGGGGAGCTGTTTTTT
TRBV6-4	NA	TRBJ1-5	NA	CASSEVRGGQPQHF	TGTGCCAGCAGTGAAGTCCGGGGTGGACAGCCCCAGCATTTT
TRBV20-1	NA	TRBJ2-5	NA	CSASGRYQETQYF	TGCAGTGCTTCAGGACGGTACCAAGAGACCCAGTACTTC
TRBV29-1	few	TRBJ2-4	NA	CSVRPLGGKQNIQYF	TGCAGCGTCCGCCCCCTAGGGGGTAAACAAAACATTCAGTACTTC
TRBV28	few	TRBJ2-1	TRBD2	CASSLMAAGLAGGNLYNEQFF	TGTGCCAGCAGTTTAATGGCAGCGGGACTAGCGGGAGGGAATCTATACAATGAGCAGTTCTTC
TRBV12-3/TRBV12-4	NA	TRBJ2-2	NA	CASRHGVGELFF	TGTGCCAGCAGGCACGGCGTCGGGGAGCTGTTTTTT
TRBV12-3/TRBV12-4	few	TRBJ2-1	TRBD2	CASSPRREGYNEQFF	TGTGCCAGCAGTCCGCGGCGGGAGGGTTACAATGAGCAGTTCTTC
TRBV27	many	TRBJ2-3	NA	CASNPLGAGDTQYF	TGTGCCAGCAACCCGCTGGGGGCGGGGGATACGCAGTATTTT
TRBV5-4	NA	TRBJ2-1	NA	CASSFGSDPQWGQFF	TGTGCCAGCAGCTTTGGGTCAGATCCACAATGGGGGCAGTTCTTC
TRBV29-1	many	TRBJ1-2	NA	CSVGAAGPNYGYTF	TGCAGCGTCGGAGCCGCAGGTCCTAACTATGGCTACACCTTC
TRBV5-5	NA	TRBJ2-1	NA	CVSTTGRQAYNEQFF	TGTGTCAGCACCACTGGGCGACAGGCCTACAATGAGCAGTTCTTC
TRBV20-1	NA	TRBJ2-5	NA	CSARRAGLGETQYF	TGCAGTGCTAGACGGGCCGGGCTAGGGGAGACCCAGTACTTC
TRBV29-1	many	TRBJ2-4	NA	CSVGMTGGVKNIQYF	TGCAGCGTGGGCATGACAGGTGGTGTGAAAAACATTCAGTACTTC
TRBV12-3/TRBV12-4	many	TRBJ2-3	NA	CASASSADTQYF	TGTGCCAGCGCTTCAAGCGCCGATACGCAGTATTTT
TRBV7-9	NA	TRBJ2-1	TRBD1	CASSYRDSGNNEQFF	TGTGCCAGCAGCTACCGGGACAGCGGTAACAATGAGCAGTTCTTC
TRBV7-8	NA	TRBJ2-3	NA	CASSLFRDRSTDTQYF	TGTGCCAGCAGCTTATTTAGGGACCGAAGCACAGATACGCAGTATTTT
TRBV5-1	few	TRBJ1-2	TRBD1	CASSPRTGGAYGYTF	TGCGCCAGCAGCCCAAGGACAGGGGGCGCCTATGGCTACACCTTC
TRBV5-1	few	TRBJ1-1	NA	CASSLGSRGANTEAFF	TGCGCCAGCAGCTTGGGATCTAGGGGAGCGAACACTGAAGCTTTCTTT
TRBV29-1	many	TRBJ1-5	TRBD1	CSVETGSNQPQHF	TGCAGCGTTGAGACAGGGTCCAATCAGCCCCAGCATTTT